The 17 T cell receptor beta chains given below trace back to one sample, sequenced in a study of blood T cell repertoires in COVID-19. The data were produced by immunoSEQ multiplex PCR, yet TCRdb's version contains in-frame clones alone and is incomplete. The table shows about 98,000 clones, with approximately 84% occurring only once. Source material: peripheral blood. These receptors all stem from a man between 40 and 49 years old with active or convalescent COVID-19.

This sequence joins TRBV24-1 and TRBJ2-3; 8 nucleotides align to TRBD1. V lost 12 bases, J lost 3 bases, and 10 bases stayed unmatched. CDR3 size: 14 residues. Germline CDR1 KGHDR, CDR2 SFDVKD. CDR3: CASQGRGRTDTQYF. The CDR3 DNA sequence: TGTGCCTCACAGGGCAGGGGGCGGACAGATACGCAGTATTTT.

The chain has TRBV7-9 and TRBJ2-1, with 8 bases aligning to TRBD2. The ends lost 3 bases at V and 0 bases at J; junction bases unmatched: 10. Germline CDR1 is SEHNR and CDR2 is FQNEAQ (reference sequence). The CDR3 length is 18 residues. CDR3 nucleotides: TGTGCCAGCAGCTTTCTCCCGGGGGGGCCCAACTCCTACAATGAGCAGTTCTTC. This translates into CASSFLPGGPNSYNEQFF.

The gene calls are TRBV19 and TRBJ1-2; D not resolved. V gave up 5 bases and J gave up 5 bases, with 15 bases separating them. The CDR3 is 14 residues long. From germline, CDR1 is LNHDA and CDR2 SQIVND (reference sequence). In DNA, the CDR3 is TGTGCCAGTAGTTCCCAGGCGACCTGGTATGGCTACACCTTC. The encoded protein is CASSSQATWYGYTF.

The genes are TRBV9 and TRBJ2-7; 7 nucleotides line up with TRBD1. CDR1 is SGDLS, CDR2 YYNGEE, per germline. V gave up 0 bases and J gave up 6 bases; unmatched junction bases: 12. The CDR3 sequence is 16 residues long. The CDR3 here is CASSVATGQGVAEQYF. The CDR3 bases are TGTGCCAGCAGCGTAGCTACCGGCCAGGGGGTAGCCGAGCAGTACTTC.

The chain links TRBV2 to TRBJ2-1; 10 positions match TRBD2. The junction had 8 bases not matched to a gene; V was cut back by 6 bases and J by 6 bases. CDR1 and CDR2 from the germline V gene are SNHLY and FYNNEI. CDR3 length: 15 amino acids. As DNA, the CDR3 is TGTGCCAGCAGGGTTAGCGGGGGGTCGCCCAATGAGCAGTTCTTC. Protein sequence: CASRVSGGSPNEQFF.

V usage is TRBV7-9 and J usage is TRBJ2-7, with a possible D match to TRBD1 (6 bases). The CDR3 covers 14 residues. Germline V CDR1 and CDR2: SEHNR, FQNEAQ (reference sequence). Trimming removed 5 bases at V and 2 bases at J, with 13 bases between. The CDR3: CASSPDRHPYEQYF. For the CDR3, the DNA is TGTGCCAGCAGCCCTGACAGGCACCCCTACGAGCAGTACTTC. The full variable domain, with the rest looked up from reference TRBV7-9 and TRBJ2-7, is DTGVSQNPRHKITKRGQNVTFRCDPISEHNRLYWYRQTLGQGPEFLTYFQNEAQLEKSRLLSDRFSAERPKGSFSTLEIQRTEQGDSAMYLCASSPDRHPYEQYFGPGTRLTVT.

The chain links TRBV5-6 to TRBJ2-7; 8 nucleotides line up with TRBD2. The CDR3 is 16 residues long. Germline V lookup: CDR1 SGHDT, CDR2 YYEEEE. V dropped 0 bases and J dropped 6; count of bases not matched to a gene: 11. CDR3 DNA sequence: TGTGCCAGCAGCTTGGCGGCCGGGGGGGCACAGGGCGAGCAGTACTTC. It translates to CASSLAAGGAQGEQYF.

CDR3 amino acids: CASREGYYNSPLHF. DNA of the CDR3: TGTGCCAGCAGGGAGGGTTACTATAATTCACCCCTCCACTTT. V usage is TRBV6-5 and J usage is TRBJ1-6; D unresolved. The germline CDR1 and CDR2 sequences are MNHEY and SVGAGI. V was trimmed by 6 bases and J by 3 bases, leaving 9 bases between them. This CDR3 is 14 amino acids long.

The chain has TRBV12-5 and TRBJ1-3, with 10 bases aligning to TRBD1. This CDR3 comprises 17 residues. The trim removed 5 bases at V and 1 base at J, leaving 8 bases unmatched. Germline V gene data show CDR1 as LGHNT and CDR2 as FRNRAP. CDR3: CASGGWDRGSSGNTIYF. For the CDR3, the DNA is TGTGCTAGTGGTGGGTGGGACAGGGGTTCGTCTGGAAACACCATATATTTT.

In its sample, this clone was seen once. CDR3 sequence reads: CAWSRLAGTDTQYF. In DNA, the CDR3 is TGTGCCTGGAGCCGGCTAGCGGGGACGGATACGCAGTATTTT. The V gene is TRBV30, the J gene TRBJ2-3, with 9 nucleotides matching TRBD2. The CDR3 has 14 residues. CDR1 is GTSNPN and CDR2 is SVGIG in the germline V gene (reference sequence). V shed 3 bases and J 6 bases; nucleotides not matched to a gene: 7.

V usage is TRBV6-5 and J usage is TRBJ1-2, with TRBD1 matching 9 bases. From germline, CDR1 is MNHEY and CDR2 SVGAGI. Trimming took 0 bases from V and 3 from J; bases not matched to a gene: 2. The CDR3 has 15 residues. The CDR3, as DNA: TGTGCCAGCAGTTACTCGTGGGACAGGGACTATGGCTACACCTTC. It codes for CASSYSWDRDYGYTF.

This clone was recorded a few times. The chain is built from TRBV24-1 and TRBJ2-3, with D possibly matching TRBD2 (6 bases). CDR1 and CDR2 from the germline V gene are KGHDR and SFDVKD. V gave up 5 bases and J gave up 3 bases, with 11 bases separating them. The CDR3 extends over 14 amino acids. Written as DNA, the CDR3 is TGTGCCACCAGTGGTGTGGAGGGGACAGATACGCAGTATTTT. Protein sequence: CATSGVEGTDTQYF.

The chain couples TRBV5-1 to TRBJ2-1; D perhaps matches TRBD1 (6 bases). The V and J ends lost 3 bases and 7 bases respectively, with 11 bases between them. CDR1 and CDR2 (germline): SGHRS, YFSETQ. The CDR3 has 13 amino acids. This CDR3 is CASSWDQGNEQFF. The CDR3 coding sequence is TGCGCCAGCAGCTGGGACCAGGGGAATGAGCAGTTCTTC.

This chain connects TRBV24-1 to TRBJ1-2; D perhaps matches TRBD1 (5 bases). Between the trimmed V and J ends, which lost 9 bases and 6 bases, there was a span of 13 bases. Germline lookup yields CDR1 KGHDR and CDR2 SFDVKD. This CDR3 has 12 residues. The CDR3 DNA reads as TGTGCCACCGGCTTCCAGGGAAATGGCTACACCTTC. This gives the protein CATGFQGNGYTF.

This clone was counted once. The chain recombines TRBV6-5 with TRBJ2-3; 8 nucleotides line up with TRBD2. From germline, CDR1 is MNHEY and CDR2 SVGAGI. The CDR3 contains 15 residues. V was pared by 6 bases and J by 0 bases, with 5 bases of the junction left unmatched. The CDR3 nucleotides read TGTGCCAGCAGCCGCGGGGGGATCAGCACAGATACGCAGTATTTT. It translates to CASSRGGISTDTQYF.

V is TRBV7-2 and J is TRBJ1-3; 8 nucleotides align to TRBD1. CDR1 SGHTA and CDR2 FQGNSA come from the germline V gene. V dropped 1 base and J dropped 0; count of bases not matched to a gene: 5. The length of the CDR3 is 17 residues. The CDR3 nucleotides read TGTGCCAGCAGCTTAGGGACAGGGCTAAGCTCTGGAAACACCATATATTTT. This sequence encodes CASSLGTGLSSGNTIYF.

The chain combines TRBV27 with TRBJ2-6; 11 bases are a match to TRBD2. This CDR3 is built from 18 residues. Germline trimming cut 4 bases from V and 3 bases from J; bases unmatched to any gene: 8. Germline-derived CDR1 and CDR2 are MNHEY and SMNVEV (reference sequence). The CDR3 here is CASSSLTSGVFGANVLTF. CDR3 sequence (DNA): TGTGCCAGCAGTTCTTTGACTAGCGGGGTATTTGGGGCCAACGTCCTGACTTTC.